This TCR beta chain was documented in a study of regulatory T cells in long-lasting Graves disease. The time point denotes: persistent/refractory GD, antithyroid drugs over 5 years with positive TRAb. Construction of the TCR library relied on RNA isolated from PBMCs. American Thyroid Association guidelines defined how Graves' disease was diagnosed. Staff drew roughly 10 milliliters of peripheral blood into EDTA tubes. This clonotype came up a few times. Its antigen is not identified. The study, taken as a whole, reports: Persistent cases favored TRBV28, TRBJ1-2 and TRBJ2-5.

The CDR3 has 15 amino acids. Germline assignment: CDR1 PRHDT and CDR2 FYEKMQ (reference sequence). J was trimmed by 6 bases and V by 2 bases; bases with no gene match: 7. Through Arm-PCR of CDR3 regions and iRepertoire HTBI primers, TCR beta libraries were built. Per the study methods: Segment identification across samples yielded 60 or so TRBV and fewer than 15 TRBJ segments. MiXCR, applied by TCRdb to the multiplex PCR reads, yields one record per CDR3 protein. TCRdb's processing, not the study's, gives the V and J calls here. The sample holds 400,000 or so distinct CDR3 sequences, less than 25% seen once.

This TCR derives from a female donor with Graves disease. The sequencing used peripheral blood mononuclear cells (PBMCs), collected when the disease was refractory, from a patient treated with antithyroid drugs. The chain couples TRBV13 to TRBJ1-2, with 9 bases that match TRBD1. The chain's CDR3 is CASSLLGQGFDGYTF. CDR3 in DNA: TGTGCCAGCAGCTTACTTGGACAGGGGTTCGATGGCTACACCTTC. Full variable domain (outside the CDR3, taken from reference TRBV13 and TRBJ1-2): AAGVIQSPRHLIKEKRETATLKCYPIPRHDTVYWYQQGPGQDPQFLISFYEKMQSDKGSIPDRFSAQQFSDYHSELNMSSLELGDSALYFCASSLLGQGFDGYTFGSGTRLTVV.